A selection of T cell receptor beta chains follows, all from one sample in a study of response to subunit inactivated influenza vaccine. TCRdb redid the calling of the RT-PCR reads with MiXCR, one entry per CDR3 protein. The repertoire holds approximately 680,000 distinct CDR3 sequences, with approximately 14% as singletons. The sequencing used PBMCs from blood, collected 12 days after vaccination. The origin of the receptors is a man aged 45-65 years who received an inactivated influenza vaccine. CDR3s include the opening cysteine and the closing phenylalanine or tryptophan. The D gene is left open where the match is weak. Some rows have no size entry. The others give once, few or many, or a class for an expanded clone.

V gene: TRBV11-2; J gene: TRBJ2-5; D gene: TRBD1; clone size: few; CDR3 protein: CASSDSTGAETQYF; CDR3 DNA: TGTGCCAGCAGCGACTCGACAGGGGCGGAGACCCAGTACTTC
V gene: TRBV20-1; J gene: TRBJ1-1; D gene: TRBD1; clone size: .; CDR3 protein: CSAKIPGQGMSAFF; CDR3 DNA: TGCAGTGCAAAGATACCGGGACAGGGAATGTCAGCTTTCTTT
V gene: TRBV20-1; J gene: TRBJ2-7; D gene: TRBD2; clone size: few; CDR3 protein: CSARGGWRGSSYEQYF; CDR3 DNA: TGCAGTGCTAGAGGCGGTTGGCGGGGGAGCTCCTACGAGCAGTACTTC
V gene: TRBV20-1; J gene: TRBJ1-1; D gene: .; clone size: few; CDR3 protein: CSASVGPMNTEAFF; CDR3 DNA: TGCAGTGCTAGCGTAGGACCTATGAACACTGAAGCTTTCTTT
V gene: TRBV4-2; J gene: TRBJ2-1; D gene: TRBD2; clone size: few; CDR3 protein: CASSQEAGGPGGNEQFF; CDR3 DNA: TGTGCCAGCAGCCAAGAAGCGGGAGGGCCGGGTGGCAATGAGCAGTTCTTC
V gene: TRBV15; J gene: TRBJ2-4; D gene: .; clone size: many; CDR3 protein: CATSRDTEVKNIQYF; CDR3 DNA: TGTGCCACCAGCAGAGATACAGAAGTCAAAAACATTCAGTACTTC
V gene: TRBV7-9; J gene: TRBJ2-1; D gene: .; clone size: .; CDR3 protein: CASSSGTLKVNEQFF; CDR3 DNA: TGTGCCAGCAGCTCCGGGACTCTAAAGGTGAATGAGCAGTTCTTC
V gene: TRBV7-9; J gene: TRBJ2-1; D gene: .; clone size: few; CDR3 protein: CASSSPLLGPPYNEQFF; CDR3 DNA: TGTGCCAGCAGCTCCCCTCTTCTAGGCCCCCCTTACAATGAGCAGTTCTTC
V gene: TRBV5-5; J gene: TRBJ2-2; D gene: TRBD2; clone size: .; CDR3 protein: CASRLAFNTGELFF; CDR3 DNA: TGTGCCAGCAGACTAGCGTTCAACACCGGGGAGCTGTTTTTT
V gene: TRBV5-1; J gene: TRBJ2-1; D gene: .; clone size: few; CDR3 protein: CASSLGPTGPYNEQFF; CDR3 DNA: TGCGCCAGCAGCTTGGGACCCACGGGGCCCTACAATGAGCAGTTCTTC
V gene: TRBV5-1; J gene: TRBJ2-3; D gene: TRBD2; clone size: few; CDR3 protein: CASRDSGGPTDTQYF; CDR3 DNA: TGCGCCAGCAGGGACTCGGGGGGGCCCACAGATACGCAGTATTTT
V gene: TRBV6-5; J gene: TRBJ1-6; D gene: TRBD1; clone size: .; CDR3 protein: CASSYSATGVGNSPLHF; CDR3 DNA: TGTGCCAGCAGTTACTCGGCGACAGGGGTGGGAAATTCACCCCTCCACTTT
V gene: TRBV15; J gene: TRBJ2-3; D gene: .; clone size: few; CDR3 protein: CATSTTNTDTQYF; CDR3 DNA: TGTGCCACCAGCACTACTAACACAGATACGCAGTATTTT
V gene: TRBV6-1; J gene: TRBJ2-1; D gene: .; clone size: .; CDR3 protein: CASRWGSGIALNNEQFF; CDR3 DNA: TGTGCCAGCAGGTGGGGAAGCGGTATTGCCCTCAACAATGAGCAGTTCTTC
V gene: TRBV20-1; J gene: TRBJ2-5; D gene: .; clone size: many; CDR3 protein: CSASSTGGETQYF; CDR3 DNA: TGCAGTGCGAGCTCCACAGGCGGCGAGACCCAGTACTTC
V gene: TRBV12-3/TRBV12-4; J gene: TRBJ1-3; D gene: .; clone size: few; CDR3 protein: CASSLTGTIYF; CDR3 DNA: TGTGCCAGCAGTTTAACGGGCACCATATATTTT
V gene: TRBV19; J gene: TRBJ2-1; D gene: TRBD2; clone size: few; CDR3 protein: CASSPTGTSGSNEQFF; CDR3 DNA: TGTGCCAGTAGTCCAACTGGGACTAGCGGGAGCAATGAGCAGTTCTTC
V gene: TRBV6-6; J gene: TRBJ2-2; D gene: .; clone size: few; CDR3 protein: CASSPRPGELFF; CDR3 DNA: TGTGCCAGCAGCCCACGACCCGGGGAGCTGTTTTTT
V gene: TRBV11-2; J gene: TRBJ2-4; D gene: TRBD1; clone size: few; CDR3 protein: CASSSRTGLAKNIQYF; CDR3 DNA: TGTGCCAGCAGCTCCCGGACAGGTTTAGCCAAAAACATTCAGTACTTC
V gene: TRBV6-1; J gene: TRBJ1-3; D gene: .; clone size: .; CDR3 protein: CAISEALPGASGNTIYF; CDR3 DNA: TGTGCCATCAGTGAAGCTCTTCCCGGGGCCTCTGGAAACACCATATATTTT
V gene: TRBV4-2; J gene: TRBJ2-5; D gene: .; clone size: few; CDR3 protein: CASSPHRDEQETQYF; CDR3 DNA: TGTGCCAGCAGCCCCCACCGGGACGAACAAGAGACCCAGTACTTC
V gene: TRBV7-2; J gene: TRBJ1-1; D gene: .; clone size: .; CDR3 protein: CASSRRMAGVNTEAFF; CDR3 DNA: TGTGCCAGCAGCCGTAGGATGGCGGGGGTGAACACTGAAGCTTTCTTT
V gene: TRBV7-8; J gene: TRBJ2-5; D gene: .; clone size: .; CDR3 protein: CASSPRFPNQETQYF; CDR3 DNA: TGTGCCAGCAGCCCCCGTTTCCCAAACCAAGAGACCCAGTACTTC
V gene: TRBV5-1; J gene: TRBJ2-2; D gene: .; clone size: few; CDR3 protein: CASKVEDTGELFF; CDR3 DNA: TGCGCCAGCAAGGTCGAGGACACCGGGGAGCTGTTTTTT
V gene: TRBV15; J gene: TRBJ2-5; D gene: .; clone size: many; CDR3 protein: CATSSRGGRETQYF; CDR3 DNA: TGTGCCACCAGCAGTAGGGGGGGGCGAGAGACCCAGTACTTC
V gene: TRBV11-1; J gene: TRBJ2-1; D gene: .; clone size: .; CDR3 protein: CASALHSRGNNEQFF; CDR3 DNA: TGTGCCAGCGCACTGCATTCGCGGGGAAACAATGAGCAGTTCTTC
V gene: TRBV5-1; J gene: TRBJ2-7; D gene: TRBD2; clone size: many; CDR3 protein: CASSPTSGGYEQYF; CDR3 DNA: TGCGCCAGCAGCCCGACTAGCGGGGGATACGAGCAGTACTTC
V gene: TRBV27; J gene: TRBJ2-7; D gene: .; clone size: .; CDR3 protein: CASSRLTRVYEQYF; CDR3 DNA: TGTGCCAGCAGTCGCCTTACCCGGGTTTACGAGCAGTACTTC
V gene: TRBV15; J gene: TRBJ2-2; D gene: .; clone size: .; CDR3 protein: CATSRDQLSAGELFF; CDR3 DNA: TGTGCCACCAGCAGAGACCAACTAAGCGCCGGGGAGCTGTTTTTT
V gene: TRBV7-2; J gene: TRBJ1-4; D gene: TRBD1; clone size: .; CDR3 protein: CASSSRGQVTELFF; CDR3 DNA: TGTGCCAGCAGCAGTCGCGGACAGGTGACTGAACTGTTTTTT
V gene: TRBV6-6; J gene: TRBJ1-2; D gene: .; clone size: few; CDR3 protein: CASNLVPDYGYTF; CDR3 DNA: TGTGCCAGCAATCTCGTCCCCGACTATGGCTACACCTTC
V gene: TRBV28; J gene: TRBJ2-2; D gene: TRBD2; clone size: few; CDR3 protein: CASSSGTRSGELFF; CDR3 DNA: TGTGCCAGCAGCTCAGGGACTAGGTCCGGGGAGCTGTTTTTT
V gene: TRBV7-9; J gene: TRBJ2-2; D gene: .; clone size: .; CDR3 protein: CASSLEAGRSGELFF; CDR3 DNA: TGTGCCAGCAGCTTAGAAGCAGGGAGGAGCGGGGAGCTGTTTTTT
V gene: TRBV12-3/TRBV12-4; J gene: TRBJ2-7; D gene: .; clone size: .; CDR3 protein: CASSSSVTYEQYF; CDR3 DNA: TGTGCCAGCAGTTCCTCGGTAACCTACGAGCAGTACTTC
V gene: TRBV7-2; J gene: TRBJ2-2; D gene: TRBD1; clone size: .; CDR3 protein: CASSQTRDRALGELFF; CDR3 DNA: TGTGCCAGCAGCCAGACCCGGGACAGGGCATTGGGGGAGCTGTTTTTT
V gene: TRBV20-1; J gene: TRBJ2-1; D gene: TRBD2; clone size: .; CDR3 protein: CSRSGSRNEQFF; CDR3 DNA: TGCAGTAGGAGCGGGAGTCGGAATGAGCAGTTCTTC
V gene: TRBV6-1; J gene: TRBJ2-3; D gene: TRBD2; clone size: few; CDR3 protein: CASSTGLAGSTDTQYF; CDR3 DNA: TGTGCCAGCAGTACGGGACTAGCGGGGAGCACAGATACGCAGTATTTT
V gene: TRBV12-3/TRBV12-4; J gene: TRBJ1-4; D gene: .; clone size: .; CDR3 protein: CASTEHWNRLFF; CDR3 DNA: TGTGCCAGCACAGAACATTGGAACAGACTGTTTTTT
V gene: TRBV29-1; J gene: TRBJ1-2; D gene: .; clone size: few; CDR3 protein: CSVEDPGRNYGYTF; CDR3 DNA: TGCAGCGTTGAAGACCCCGGACGGAACTATGGCTACACCTTC
V gene: TRBV10-2; J gene: TRBJ2-3; D gene: .; clone size: .; CDR3 protein: CASRDSVMLASDTQYF; CDR3 DNA: TGCGCCAGCAGGGACTCAGTAATGCTGGCCTCAGATACGCAGTATTTT
V gene: TRBV20-1; J gene: TRBJ2-1; D gene: .; clone size: .; CDR3 protein: CSASQRYNEQFF; CDR3 DNA: TGCAGTGCTAGTCAGAGGTACAATGAGCAGTTCTTC
V gene: TRBV11-2; J gene: TRBJ2-1; D gene: .; clone size: few; CDR3 protein: CASSPYIARNDNNEQFF; CDR3 DNA: TGTGCCAGCAGCCCCTATATAGCTAGAAACGACAACAATGAGCAGTTCTTC
V gene: TRBV7-2; J gene: TRBJ1-5; D gene: .; clone size: .; CDR3 protein: CASSPQWPQPQHF; CDR3 DNA: TGTGCCAGCAGCCCCCAGTGGCCTCAGCCCCAGCATTTT
V gene: TRBV12-3/TRBV12-4; J gene: TRBJ2-1; D gene: .; clone size: many; CDR3 protein: CASSRGGGSAYNEQFF; CDR3 DNA: TGTGCCAGCAGTCGGGGCGGCGGGTCGGCCTACAATGAGCAGTTCTTC
V gene: TRBV5-1; J gene: TRBJ2-1; D gene: .; clone size: .; CDR3 protein: CASSSNRGPAYNEQFF; CDR3 DNA: TGCGCCAGCAGCTCGAACCGGGGGCCTGCCTACAATGAGCAGTTCTTC
V gene: TRBV29-1; J gene: TRBJ2-3; D gene: .; clone size: few; CDR3 protein: CSGEERGDTQYF; CDR3 DNA: TGCAGCGGCGAAGAACGTGGAGATACGCAGTATTTT
V gene: TRBV5-1; J gene: TRBJ2-3; D gene: TRBD1; clone size: many; CDR3 protein: CASSLGQGIDTQYF; CDR3 DNA: TGCGCCAGCAGCTTGGGACAGGGGATAGATACGCAGTATTTT
V gene: TRBV6-2/TRBV6-3; J gene: TRBJ2-1; D gene: TRBD1; clone size: .; CDR3 protein: CASTNLRTGAGNEQFF; CDR3 DNA: TGTGCCAGCACCAACCTTAGGACAGGGGCGGGGAATGAGCAGTTCTTC
V gene: TRBV21-1; J gene: TRBJ1-4; D gene: .; clone size: .; CDR3 protein: CASSQTGLRDPSQTNEKLFF; CDR3 DNA: TGTGCCAGCAGCCAGACAGGCCTCCGGGACCCATCCCAGACTAATGAAAAACTGTTTTTT
V gene: TRBV9; J gene: TRBJ2-1; D gene: .; clone size: many; CDR3 protein: CASSQDIWGPNNEQFF; CDR3 DNA: TGTGCCAGCAGCCAAGACATCTGGGGGCCAAACAATGAGCAGTTCTTC
V gene: TRBV4-1; J gene: TRBJ2-5; D gene: .; clone size: .; CDR3 protein: CASSQRWRGGETQYF; CDR3 DNA: TGCGCCAGCAGCCAACGGTGGCGGGGCGGGGAGACCCAGTACTTC
V gene: TRBV28; J gene: TRBJ2-7; D gene: .; clone size: .; CDR3 protein: CASSGGGAGGLAEQYF; CDR3 DNA: TGTGCCAGCAGTGGGGGGGGTGCAGGGGGCTTGGCCGAGCAGTACTTC
V gene: TRBV14; J gene: TRBJ2-3; D gene: .; clone size: few; CDR3 protein: CASSQGYGAPTITDTQYF; CDR3 DNA: TGTGCCAGCAGCCAAGGTTATGGGGCCCCCACTATCACAGATACGCAGTATTTT